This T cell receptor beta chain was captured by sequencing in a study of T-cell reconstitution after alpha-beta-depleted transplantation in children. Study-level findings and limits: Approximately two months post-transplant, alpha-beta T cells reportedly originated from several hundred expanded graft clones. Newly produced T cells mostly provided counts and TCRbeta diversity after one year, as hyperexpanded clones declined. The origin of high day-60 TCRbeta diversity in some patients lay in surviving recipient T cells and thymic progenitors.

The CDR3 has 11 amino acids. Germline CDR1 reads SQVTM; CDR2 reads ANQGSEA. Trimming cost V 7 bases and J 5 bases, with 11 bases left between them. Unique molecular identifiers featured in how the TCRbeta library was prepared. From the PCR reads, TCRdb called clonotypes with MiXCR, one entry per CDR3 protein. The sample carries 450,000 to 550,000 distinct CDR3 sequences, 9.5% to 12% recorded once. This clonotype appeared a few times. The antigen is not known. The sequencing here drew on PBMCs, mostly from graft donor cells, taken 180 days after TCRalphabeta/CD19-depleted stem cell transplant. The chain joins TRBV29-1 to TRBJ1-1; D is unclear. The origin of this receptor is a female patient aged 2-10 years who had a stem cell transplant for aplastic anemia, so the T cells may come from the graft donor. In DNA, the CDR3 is TGCAGCGCTGGAAGGGAAACTGAAGCTTTCTTT. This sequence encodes CSAGRETEAFF.